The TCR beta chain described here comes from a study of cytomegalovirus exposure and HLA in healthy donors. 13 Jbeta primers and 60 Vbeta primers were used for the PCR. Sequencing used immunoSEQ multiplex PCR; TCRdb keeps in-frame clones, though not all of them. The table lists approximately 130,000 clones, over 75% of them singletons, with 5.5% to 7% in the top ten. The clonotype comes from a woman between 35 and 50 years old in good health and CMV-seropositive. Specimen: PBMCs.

The CDR3 reads CASSISAQINQPQHF. CDR3 DNA sequence: TGTGCCAGTAGTATAAGTGCACAGATCAATCAGCCCCAGCATTTT. The chain is built from TRBV19 and TRBJ1-5; D uncertain. The V gene's germline CDR1 is LNHDA and CDR2 SQIVND (reference sequence). The V and J ends lost 2 bases and 3 bases respectively, with 11 bases between them. The CDR3 is made up of 15 amino acids.